The 11 T cell receptor beta chains in this list originate from one sample, sequenced in a study of T cells in Graves' hyperthyroidism and ophthalmopathy. RNA transcripts provided the source from which TCR beta CDR3 regions were amplified. HTBI primers were the set used in a first-round RT-PCR of the TCR CDR3. One entry per CDR3 protein results from TCRdb running MiXCR on the multiplex PCR reads. Here the sample spans about 560,000 distinct CDR3 sequences, 16% being singletons. The sample taken for sequencing was blood. The receptors were sampled from a woman younger than 35 with Graves' hyperthyroidism.

This clonotype showed up many times. The CDR3 DNA is TGCAGTGCTGAGGGGGGACTAGCTGTTACCTACAATGAGCAGTTCTTC. Amino acids: CSAEGGLAVTYNEQFF. This chain uses TRBV20-1 with TRBJ2-1; 9 bases map to TRBD2. Germline trimming cut 5 bases from V and 2 bases from J; bases unmatched to any gene: 10. The CDR3 consists of 16 residues. Germline V gene sequence: CDR1 DFQATT, CDR2 SNEGSKA (reference sequence).

This clonotype came up a few times. The CDR3 sequence: CASSLVTGDNSPLHF. In DNA, the CDR3 is TGCGCCAGCAGCTTGGTGACAGGGGATAATTCACCCCTCCACTTT. V usage is TRBV5-1 and J usage is TRBJ1-6; TRBD1 agrees at 8 bases. CDR3 length equals 15 residues. CDR1 and CDR2 (germline): SGHRS, YFSETQ. The junction had 1 base not matched to a gene; V was cut back by 0 bases and J by 5 bases.

This rearrangement joins TRBV5-1 to TRBJ2-5; D might be TRBD1 (6 bases). Germline V gene data show CDR1 as SGHRS and CDR2 as YFSETQ. The CDR3 covers 15 residues. V shed 3 bases and J shed 4 bases, with 16 bases lying between them. For the CDR3, the DNA is TGCGCCAGCAGCTCCCCGGCAGGGGAGCTAGAGACCCAGTACTTC. This encodes CASSSPAGELETQYF.

This clonotype occurred a few times. This chain connects TRBV2 to TRBJ2-1; a weak D match, TRBD2 (6 bases). The CDR3 has 12 residues. The V end was cut by 7 bases, the J end by 8 bases, with 12 bases between. Germline values: CDR1 SNHLY, CDR2 FYNNEI. This CDR3 is CASTGGNYEQFF. CDR3 sequence (DNA): TGTGCCAGCACGGGCGGGAACTATGAGCAGTTCTTC.

There are a few counts of this clonotype. The chain joins TRBV5-6 to TRBJ2-1, with 11 bases lining up with TRBD2. Unmatched junction bases numbered 1, after V lost 0 bases and J lost 2 bases. The CDR3 runs 16 residues. Germline V lookup: CDR1 SGHDT, CDR2 YYEEEE. CDR3 sequence: CASSLVAGGTYNEQFF. CDR3 nucleotides: TGTGCCAGCAGCTTGGTAGCGGGGGGGACCTACAATGAGCAGTTCTTC.

The rearrangement uses TRBV12-3 or TRBV12-4 and TRBJ2-7, with a tentative D call TRBD2 (7 bases). The CDR3 spans 13 residues. Trimming shortened V by 5 bases and J by 7 bases, and 15 bases separated the two germline ends. In DNA form, the CDR3 reads TGTGCCAGCAGTCCGGGGGGCCCTTTTGAGCAGTACTTC. Its protein is CASSPGGPFEQYF.

There are a few counts of this clonotype. This chain connects TRBV7-3 to TRBJ2-3, with D unclear. Trimming removed 1 base at V and 3 bases at J, with 8 bases between. The CDR3 runs 14 residues. Germline lookup yields CDR1 SGHTA and CDR2 FQGTGA. DNA for the CDR3: TGTGCCAGCAGCTTAAAATTCAGGACAGATACGCAGTATTTT. It yields the protein CASSLKFRTDTQYF.

This clonotype was recorded a few times. The chain uses TRBV11-2 and TRBJ2-1, with D perhaps matching TRBD2 (5 bases). This CDR3 contains 16 residues. V was pared by 2 bases and J by 5 bases, with 16 bases between. Germline-derived CDR1 and CDR2 are SGHAT and FQNNGV. CDR3: CASSLSASMLNNEQFF. CDR3 DNA sequence: TGTGCCAGCAGCTTATCAGCTAGCATGCTTAACAATGAGCAGTTCTTC.

Many counts were recorded for this clonotype. The chain uses TRBV7-2 and TRBJ1-2; the match to TRBD1 covers 9 bases. Germline CDR1 SGHTA, CDR2 FQGNSA. This CDR3 spans 14 amino acids. Germline trimming cut 8 bases from V and 3 bases from J; bases unmatched to any gene: 7. CDR3 residues: CASLKNRGHYGYTF. CDR3 DNA: TGTGCCAGCTTGAAGAACAGGGGGCACTATGGCTACACCTTC.

This chain's CDR3 is CSGWLDYEQYF. DNA for the CDR3: TGCAGCGGCTGGTTAGATTACGAGCAGTACTTC. The chain carries TRBV29-1 and TRBJ2-7, with unresolved D. The V and J ends lost 7 bases and 4 bases respectively, with 11 bases between them. This CDR3 has 11 amino acids. The germline CDR1 and CDR2 sequences are SQVTM and ANQGSEA.

This clonotype came up many times. This chain links TRBV11-2 with TRBJ1-1; weak D call: TRBD1 (6 bases). Germline V lookup: CDR1 SGHAT, CDR2 FQNNGV. Between the trimmed V and J ends, which lost 4 bases and 0 bases, there was a span of 18 bases. CDR3 length: 17 residues. This CDR3 reads CASSYQPGTSMNTEAFF. The CDR3 region has the DNA TGTGCCAGCAGCTACCAACCCGGGACAAGTATGAACACTGAAGCTTTCTTT.